One sample yielded the 25 T cell receptor beta chains listed below, sequenced in a study of T-cell reconstitution after alpha-beta-depleted transplantation in children. Molecular barcoding with unique molecular identifiers was used for the TCRbeta library. TCRdb reanalysed the PCR reads using MiXCR and keeps one entry per CDR3 protein. The table has 350,000 to 450,000 distinct CDR3 sequences, more than 10% seen once; the top ten hold 4% to 5.5%. Material: PBMCs, obtained from the stem cell graft. These receptors came from a human donor who donated a stem cell graft to a child with Fanconi anemia.

This sequence joins TRBV20-1 and TRBJ1-1, with unresolved D. In germline, CDR1 is DFQATT, CDR2 SNEGSKA (reference sequence). This CDR3 has 11 residues. V was trimmed by 3 bases and J by 7 bases, leaving 9 bases between them. CDR3 in DNA: TGCAGTGCTAGTAACTCTGATGAAGCTTTCTTT. It translates to CSASNSDEAFF.

The chain combines TRBV11-2 with TRBJ2-2; D is ambiguous. Trimming took 8 bases from V and 5 from J, leaving 9 bases between them. The CDR3 sequence is 12 residues long. Germline-derived CDR1 and CDR2 are SGHAT and FQNNGV. This chain's CDR3 is CASGRPTGELFF. The DNA of the CDR3 is TGTGCCAGCGGACGGCCTACCGGGGAGCTGTTTTTT.

This chain uses TRBV4-1 with TRBJ2-3; 8 bases align to TRBD2. V trimming: 3 bases; J trimming: 8 bases; junction bases outside the gene matches: 10. The CDR3 consists of 15 residues. The germline CDR1 and CDR2 sequences are MGHRA and YSYEKL. CDR3 amino acids: CASSQPGTRFATQYF. In DNA form, the CDR3 reads TGCGCCAGCAGCCAGCCCGGGACTAGGTTTGCTACGCAGTATTTT.

This clonotype was detected ten times or more. A much larger clone differs from this one at a single base, so this may be a read error. The chain carries TRBV12-3 or TRBV12-4 and TRBJ2-1; D is undetermined. Trimming cost V 7 bases and J 3 bases, with 4 bases left between them. The CDR3 has 11 residues. The CDR3 DNA is TGTGCCAGCACCTACTACAATGAGCAGTTCTTC. This translates into CASTYYNEQFF.

This clonotype occurred a few times. The chain combines TRBV4-2 with TRBJ2-3, with 9 bases that match TRBD2. CDR3 length: 18 residues. Germline V CDR1 and CDR2: LGHNA, YNFKEQ. J was trimmed by 4 bases and V by 0 bases; bases with no gene match: 11. CDR3 coding DNA: TGTGCCAGCAGCCAAGATGGTAGCGGGGGCCTTAGACCAGATACGCAGTATTTT. Translated, it gives CASSQDGSGGLRPDTQYF.

The table lists this clonotype with a few counts. The rearrangement joins TRBV12-3 or TRBV12-4 to TRBJ2-4; 7 bases are shared with TRBD2. The CDR3 sequence is 14 residues long. Trimming removed 3 bases from V and 2 bases from J; junction bases left unmatched: 1. CDR3 residues: CASSLGGTKNIQYF. Here the CDR3 DNA reads TGTGCCAGCAGTTTGGGAGGGACCAAAAACATTCAGTACTTC.

The sample holds many counts of this clonotype. The chain employs TRBV6-1 and TRBJ1-2; TRBD1 agrees at 8 bases. V lost 4 bases, J lost 8 bases, and 6 bases stayed unmatched. The CDR3 extends over 13 amino acids. The germline V gene encodes CDR1 MNHNS and CDR2 SASEGT. For the CDR3, the DNA is TGTGCCAGCAGTGCGGACAGGGTACGGGGCTACACCTTC. Residues: CASSADRVRGYTF.

The chain is built from TRBV18 and TRBJ1-3, with unresolved D. This CDR3 spans 15 amino acids. In germline, CDR1 is KGHSH, CDR2 LQKENI. V lost 0 bases and J lost 0, with 6 bases in between. The CDR3 protein is CASSPPLHSGNTIYF. CDR3 bases: TGTGCCAGCTCACCACCGTTACACTCTGGAAACACCATATATTTT.

This clonotype has more than one count but fewer than ten. V is TRBV6-5 and J is TRBJ1-5; D is possibly TRBD1 (5 bases). Deletions cut 4 bases from V and 2 bases from J, with 12 bases between. This CDR3 comprises 15 residues. The germline gives CDR1 MNHEY, CDR2 SVGAGI. CDR3 sequence reads: CASSSQGMGNQPQHF. The CDR3 DNA sequence: TGTGCCAGCAGTTCTCAGGGTATGGGCAATCAGCCCCAGCATTTT.

In its sample, this clonotype was seen a few times. The V and J genes are TRBV6-1 and TRBJ1-1; perhaps TRBD1 as D (6 bases). Trimming left V 6 bases short and J 4 bases short, with 15 bases between. This CDR3 is 14 amino acids long. Germline CDR1 is MNHNS and CDR2 is SASEGT. The CDR3 DNA reads as TGTGCCAGCAGGGAGGGGAGGGGGAGCACTGAAGCTTTCTTT. Its translation: CASREGRGSTEAFF.

This clonotype was detected a few times. The V call is TRBV29-1, the J call TRBJ1-2; a possible D gene is TRBD1 (5 bases). This CDR3 spans 12 amino acids. Germline V gives CDR1 SQVTM, CDR2 ANQGSEA. The germline V and J ends were trimmed by 7 bases and 4 bases, with 13 bases remaining between them. CDR3 protein: CSGGETAYGYTF. Written as DNA, the CDR3 is TGCAGCGGGGGGGAGACGGCCTATGGCTACACCTTC.

This chain joins TRBV2 and TRBJ2-2, with D maybe TRBD2 (5 bases). V was trimmed by 5 bases and J by 7 bases, leaving 11 bases between them. This CDR3 contains 13 residues. Germline-derived CDR1 and CDR2 are SNHLY and FYNNEI. CDR3 residues: CASSTVRDGELFF. In DNA form, the CDR3 reads TGTGCCAGCAGTACCGTTCGGGACGGGGAGCTGTTTTTT.

The V call is TRBV14, the J call TRBJ2-3; 8 nucleotides match TRBD1. The germline gives CDR1 SGHDN, CDR2 FVKESK. The CDR3 covers 19 residues. V shed 5 bases, J shed 0 bases, and the junction held 16 bases outside the gene matches. The CDR3 region is CASSEGQARRASSTDTQYF. DNA of the CDR3: TGTGCCAGCAGCGAGGGACAGGCCCGCCGTGCTTCTAGCACAGATACGCAGTATTTT.

This chain links TRBV15 with TRBJ1-1; no clear D. This CDR3 comprises 15 residues. Trimming cost V 0 bases and J 11 bases, with 19 bases left between them. Germline V lookup: CDR1 LNHNV, CDR2 YYDKDF (reference sequence). The CDR3 DNA is TGTGCCACCAGCAGAGATTTCGCAGAAGTTTATGGGGCTTTCTTT. Amino acid sequence: CATSRDFAEVYGAFF.

About this clonotype: A read error is possible here, since a much larger clone lies one base away. Here the CDR3 omits its conserved ending phenylalanine or tryptophan, so a read error is the likely source. The chain employs TRBV20-1 and TRBJ2-5; TRBD2 matches 7 bases. CDR1 DFQATT and CDR2 SNEGSKA come from the germline V gene (reference sequence). Trimming removed 5 bases from V and 3 bases from J; junction bases left unmatched: 3. CDR3 length: 12 residues. The CDR3 loop reads CSALLAKETQYC. For the CDR3, the DNA is TGCAGTGCTCTACTAGCGAAAGAGACCCAGTACTGC.

There are a few counts of this clonotype. The rearrangement uses TRBV19 and TRBJ2-2, with 10 bases lining up with TRBD1. Per the germline V gene, CDR1 is LNHDA and CDR2 is SQIVND (reference sequence). J lost 6 bases, V lost 6 bases, and 7 bases had no gene match. This CDR3 has 15 residues. The CDR3 loop reads CASRPDRGRSGELFF. DNA for the CDR3: TGTGCCAGTAGGCCGGACAGGGGGAGGTCCGGGGAGCTGTTTTTT. Variable domain in full (rest from reference TRBV19 and TRBJ2-2): DGGITQSPKYLFRKEGQNVTLSCEQNLNHDAMYWYRQDPGQGLRLIYYSQIVNDFQKGDIAEGYSVSREKKESFPLTVTSAQKNPTAFYLCASRPDRGRSGELFFGEGSRLTVL.

This clonotype has only a few counts. The chain joins TRBV7-2 to TRBJ2-5; D is perhaps TRBD1 (6 bases). The CDR3 covers 14 residues. Trimming removed 4 bases at V and 1 base at J, with 10 bases between. CDR1 and CDR2 (germline): SGHTA, FQGNSA. The CDR3, as DNA: TGTGCCAGCAGCTCAGGACAGATCCAAGAGACCCAGTACTTC. Translated, it gives CASSSGQIQETQYF.

The gene calls are TRBV7-6 and TRBJ1-1; D is uncertain. CDR1 is SGHVS and CDR2 is FNYEAQ in the germline V gene. Trimming pared 2 bases from V and 3 bases from J, leaving 22 bases between. The CDR3 spans 18 residues. DNA of the CDR3: TGTGCCAGCAGCTTAAGTCCGTGGATGGACCAAAGGGACACTGAAGCTTTCTTT. Residues: CASSLSPWMDQRDTEAFF.

In its sample, this clonotype was seen a few times. The chain employs TRBV6-5 and TRBJ2-7; D may be TRBD1 (5 bases). CDR1 and CDR2 from the germline V gene are MNHEY and SVGAGI. V lost 2 bases, J lost 0 bases, and 8 bases lay in between. The CDR3 loop spans 14 amino acids. CDR3 sequence: CASSYDRTSYEQYV. CDR3 coding DNA: TGTGCCAGCAGTTACGACAGAACCTCCTACGAGCAGTACGTC.

The gene calls are TRBV15 and TRBJ2-3, with D perhaps matching TRBD2 (5 bases). The CDR3 is 16 amino acids. Per the germline V gene, CDR1 is LNHNV and CDR2 is YYDKDF (reference sequence). Trimming shortened V by 3 bases and J by 1 base, and 14 bases separated the two germline ends. The CDR3 sequence is CATSSPRGYGTDTQYF. The CDR3 DNA follows: TGTGCCACCAGCAGCCCGAGAGGGTACGGCACAGATACGCAGTATTTT.

This clonotype was counted between two and nine times. The V call is TRBV5-1, the J call TRBJ2-3, with D perhaps TRBD2 (5 bases). V lost 4 bases to trimming and J lost 5 bases, with 20 bases between them. CDR1 SGHRS and CDR2 YFSETQ come from the germline V gene. The CDR3 runs to 16 residues. The CDR3 spells CASSPGIAALKDTQYF. DNA for the CDR3: TGCGCCAGCAGCCCGGGGATCGCGGCCCTAAAAGATACGCAGTATTTT.

This clonotype was detected many times. This rearrangement joins TRBV5-1 to TRBJ2-7; D might be TRBD1 (6 bases). The CDR3 has 13 residues. Trimming stripped 0 bases from V and 3 bases from J, with 7 bases between. CDR1 and CDR2 from the germline V gene are SGHRS and YFSETQ. The CDR3 DNA sequence: TGCGCCAGCAGCTTGGAACAGGGCTACGAGCAGTACGTC. Translating gives CASSLEQGYEQYV.

V gene TRBV12-3 or TRBV12-4 combines with J gene TRBJ1-2; tentative D call: TRBD1 (5 bases). The V end was cut by 6 bases, the J end by 10 bases, with 21 bases between. The CDR3 spans 14 residues. CDR3 sequence: CASRPNRPGSPYTF. The CDR3 bases are TGTGCCAGCAGACCTAACAGGCCGGGTTCCCCCTACACCTTC.

This clonotype was seen more than once but under ten times. The chain uses TRBV29-1 and TRBJ2-1; no clear D. Trimming removed 3 bases from V and 7 bases from J, with 13 bases in between. Germline assignment: CDR1 SQVTM and CDR2 ANQGSEA. The CDR3 length is 13 residues. CDR3 region: CSVDGRSRNEQFF. For the CDR3, the DNA is TGCAGCGTTGATGGGCGGTCTAGGAATGAGCAGTTCTTC.

This clonotype has ten or more counts. The gene calls are TRBV9 and TRBJ2-3; 14 positions agree with TRBD2. The CDR3 consists of 18 residues. Germline V gene data show CDR1 as SGDLS and CDR2 as YYNGEE. J was trimmed by 4 bases and V by 4 bases; bases with no gene match: 11. In nucleotides, the CDR3 is TGTGCCAGCAGCTCTACCGCGGGACTAGCGGGGGCTCCAGATACGCAGTATTTT. Protein sequence: CASSSTAGLAGAPDTQYF.